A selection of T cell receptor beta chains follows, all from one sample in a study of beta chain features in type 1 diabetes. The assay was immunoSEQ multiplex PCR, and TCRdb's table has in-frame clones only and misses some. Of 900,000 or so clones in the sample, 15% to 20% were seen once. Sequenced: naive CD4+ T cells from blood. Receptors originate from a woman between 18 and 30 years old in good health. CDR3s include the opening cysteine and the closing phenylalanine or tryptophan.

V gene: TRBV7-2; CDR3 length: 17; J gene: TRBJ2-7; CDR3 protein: CASSLEVGGRGCYEQYF
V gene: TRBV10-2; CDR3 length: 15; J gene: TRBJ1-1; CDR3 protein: CASSERGQGSTEAFF
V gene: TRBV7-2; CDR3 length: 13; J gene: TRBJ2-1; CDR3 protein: CASSLFSYNEQFF
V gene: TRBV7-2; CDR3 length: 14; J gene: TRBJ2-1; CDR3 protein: CASSLAQGQGEQFF
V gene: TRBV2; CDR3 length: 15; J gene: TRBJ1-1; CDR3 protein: CASSRQGSMNTEAFF
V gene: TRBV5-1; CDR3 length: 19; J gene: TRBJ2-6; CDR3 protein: CASSLGTGFYLSGANVLTF
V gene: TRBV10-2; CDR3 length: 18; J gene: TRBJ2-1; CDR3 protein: CASSESRRAGGGSNEQFF
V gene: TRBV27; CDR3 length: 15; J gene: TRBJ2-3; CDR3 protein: CASTKWGRDSDTQYF
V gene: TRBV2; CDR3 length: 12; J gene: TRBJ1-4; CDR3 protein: CASKIGYEKLFF
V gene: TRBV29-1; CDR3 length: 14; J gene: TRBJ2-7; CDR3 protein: CSVVAGGRSYEQYF
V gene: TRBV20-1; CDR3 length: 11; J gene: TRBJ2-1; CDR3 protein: CSAIGEGEQFF
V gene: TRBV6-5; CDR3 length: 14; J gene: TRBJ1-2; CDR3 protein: CASRPSGADYGYTF
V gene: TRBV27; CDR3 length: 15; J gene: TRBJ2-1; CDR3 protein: CASRRAGASYNEQFF
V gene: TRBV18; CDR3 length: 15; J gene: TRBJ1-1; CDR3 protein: CASSQGEVRISEAFF
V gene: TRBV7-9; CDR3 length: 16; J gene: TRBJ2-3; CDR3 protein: CASSLAPTGYTDTQYF
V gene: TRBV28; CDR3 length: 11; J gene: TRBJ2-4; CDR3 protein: CASSTGVIQYF
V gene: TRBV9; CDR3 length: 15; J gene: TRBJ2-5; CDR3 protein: CASSALAGEWETQYF
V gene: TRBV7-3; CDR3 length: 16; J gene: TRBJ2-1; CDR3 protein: CASSERGLAGYNEQFF
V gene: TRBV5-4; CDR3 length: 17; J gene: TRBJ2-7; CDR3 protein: CASSAVIAGGRSYEQYF
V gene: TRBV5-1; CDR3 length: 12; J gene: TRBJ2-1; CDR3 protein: CASNEQGNEQFF
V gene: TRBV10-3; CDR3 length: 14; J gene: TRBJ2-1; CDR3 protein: CAISERRNGDEQFF
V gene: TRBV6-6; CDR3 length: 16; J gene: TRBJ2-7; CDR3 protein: CASSYSPSGYAHEQYF
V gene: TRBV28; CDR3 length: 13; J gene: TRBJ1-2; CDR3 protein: CASSLGQGYGYTF
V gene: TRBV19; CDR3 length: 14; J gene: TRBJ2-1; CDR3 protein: CASVLAGSSGEQFF
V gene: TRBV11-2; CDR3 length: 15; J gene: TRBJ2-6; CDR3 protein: CASSLAGSGANVLTF
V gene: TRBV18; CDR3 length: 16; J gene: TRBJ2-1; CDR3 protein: CASSPTTASSYNEQFF
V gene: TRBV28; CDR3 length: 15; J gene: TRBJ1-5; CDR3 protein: CASSLGTGMNQPQHF
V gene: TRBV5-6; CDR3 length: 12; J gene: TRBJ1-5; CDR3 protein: CASSLIDQPQHF
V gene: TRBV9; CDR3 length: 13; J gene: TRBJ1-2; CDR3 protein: CASSVGGVYGYTF
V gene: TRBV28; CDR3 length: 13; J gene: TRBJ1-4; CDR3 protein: CASRKGGSEKLFF
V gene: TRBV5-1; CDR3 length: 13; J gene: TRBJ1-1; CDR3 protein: CASRNTGGTEAFF